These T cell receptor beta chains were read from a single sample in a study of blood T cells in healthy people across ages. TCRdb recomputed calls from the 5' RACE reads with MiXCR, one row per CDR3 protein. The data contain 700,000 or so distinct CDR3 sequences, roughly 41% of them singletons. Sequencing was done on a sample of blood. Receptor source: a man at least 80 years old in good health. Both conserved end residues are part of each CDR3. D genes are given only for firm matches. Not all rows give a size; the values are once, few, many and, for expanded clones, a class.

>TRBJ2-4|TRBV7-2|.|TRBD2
TGTGCCAGCAGCTTAGGGCGGGGAGCGGGGGGCAACATTCAGTACTTC
CASSLGRGAGGNIQYF
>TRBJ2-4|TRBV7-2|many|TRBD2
TGTGCCAGCAGCTTAGGAGCGGGAGTTGGCCAAAACATTCAGTACTTC
CASSLGAGVGQNIQYF
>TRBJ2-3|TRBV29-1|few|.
TGCAGCGTTGTAGGCGGGGGCGCAGATACGCAGTATTTT
CSVVGGGADTQYF
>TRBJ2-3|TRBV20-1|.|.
TGCAGTGCTAGAGGGGCTAGAATAGTCACAGATACGCAGTATTTT
CSARGARIVTDTQYF
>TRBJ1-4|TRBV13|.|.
TGTGCCAGCAGCCCTCGGACCGGATCTAACCTTAATGAAAAACTGTTTTTT
CASSPRTGSNLNEKLFF
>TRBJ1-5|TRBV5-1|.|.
TGCGCCAGCAGCTCGGGCACAGGGACGGAAAGCAATCAGCCCCAGCATTTT
CASSSGTGTESNQPQHF
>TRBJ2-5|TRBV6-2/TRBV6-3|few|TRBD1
TGTGCCAGCAGTGTGACAGGGGGCTTTGAGACCCAGTACTTC
CASSVTGGFETQYF
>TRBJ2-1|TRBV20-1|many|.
TGCAGTGCGGTTAGGTCCTACAATGAGCAGTTCTTC
CSAVRSYNEQFF
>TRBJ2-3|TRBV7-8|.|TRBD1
TGTGCCAGCAGCCGAGGACAGGGGGACGACACAGATACGCAGTATTTT
CASSRGQGDDTDTQYF
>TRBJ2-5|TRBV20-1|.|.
TGCAGTGCTAGAGATCCGGGCGGACAAGAGACCCAGTACTTC
CSARDPGGQETQYF
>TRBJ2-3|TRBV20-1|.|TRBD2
TGCAGTGCTAGTTTAGCGGGGGCGAGCACAGATACGCAGTATTTT
CSASLAGASTDTQYF
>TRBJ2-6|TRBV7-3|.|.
TGTGCCAGCAGCCAACACACCTCTGGGACCAACGTCCTGACTTTC
CASSQHTSGTNVLTF
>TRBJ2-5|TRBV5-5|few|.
TGTGCCAGCAGCTTGGGTGGGAGGACGGCAAGGCAAGAGACCCAGTACTTC
CASSLGGRTARQETQYF
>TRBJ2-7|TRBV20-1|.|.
TGCAGTGCTAGTCAAGGAGGCTACGAGCAGTACTTC
CSASQGGYEQYF
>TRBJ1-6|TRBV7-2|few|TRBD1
TGTGCCAGCAGCTCGAACGGACAGGGAAATTCACCCCTCCACTTT
CASSSNGQGNSPLHF
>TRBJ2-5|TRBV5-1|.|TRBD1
TGCGCCAGCAGACGGGACAGGGACATTGAGACCCAGTACTTC
CASRRDRDIETQYF
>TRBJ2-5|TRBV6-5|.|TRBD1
TGTGCCAGCAGTTTGACACAGGGGGCGATAATGGAGACCCAGTACTTC
CASSLTQGAIMETQYF
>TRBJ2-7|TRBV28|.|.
TGTACCAGCAGCGACATCTCCTACGAGCAGTACTTC
CTSSDISYEQYF
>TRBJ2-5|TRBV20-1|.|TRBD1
TGCAGTGCTAGAGGGCAGACAGGGGGCGGAGAGACCCAGTACTTC
CSARGQTGGGETQYF
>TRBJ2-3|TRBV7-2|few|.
TGTGCCAGCAGCTTTAACTTACCTAGCACAGATACGCAGTATTTT
CASSFNLPSTDTQYF
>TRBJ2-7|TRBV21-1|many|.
TGTGCCAGCCCCCATGACAGGGGAGACTACGAGCAGTACTTC
CASPHDRGDYEQYF
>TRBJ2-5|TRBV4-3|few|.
TGCGCCAGCAGCCAAGGTGGTGGCGGACTGGTGGGAGAGACCCAGTACTTC
CASSQGGGGLVGETQYF
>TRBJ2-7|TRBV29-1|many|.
TGCAGCGTTGAGCTCGTGGAGGGGGCTAGTGAGCAGTACTTC
CSVELVEGASEQYF
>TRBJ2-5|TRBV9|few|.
TGTGCCAGCAGCGTAGTAGGAGGGTACCAAGAGACCCAGTACTTC
CASSVVGGYQETQYF
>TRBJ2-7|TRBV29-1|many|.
TGCAGCGTTTCAGCGACCTACGAGCAGTACTTC
CSVSATYEQYF
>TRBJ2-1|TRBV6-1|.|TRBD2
TGTGCCAGCATCCCCGGGACTAGCGGCCAAGAGACCCAGTTCTTC
CASIPGTSGQETQFF
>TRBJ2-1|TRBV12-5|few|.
TGTGCTAGTGGCACTGCCTGGGAGAATGAGCAGTTCTTC
CASGTAWENEQFF
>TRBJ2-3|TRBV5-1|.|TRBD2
TGCGCCAGCAGCTTGGGGGGGACTAGCGGAGATACGCAGTATTTT
CASSLGGTSGDTQYF
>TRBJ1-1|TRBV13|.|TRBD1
TGTGCCAGCAGCGGGACAGCCTACACTGAAGCTTTCTTT
CASSGTAYTEAFF
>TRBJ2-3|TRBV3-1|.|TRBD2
TGTGCCAGCAGCCAAGCCGGAGCGGGAGTGGCAGATACGCAGTATTTT
CASSQAGAGVADTQYF
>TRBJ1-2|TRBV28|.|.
TGTGCCAGCAGTTTCGTATCAAGTAACTATGGCTACACCTTC
CASSFVSSNYGYTF
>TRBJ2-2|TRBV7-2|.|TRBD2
TGTGCCAGCAGCACCTATAGCGGGAGGATCACCGGGGAGCTGTTTTTT
CASSTYSGRITGELFF
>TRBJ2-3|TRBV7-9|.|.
TGTGCCAGCAGCCCGAGTGTGGGACTTCAGTATTTT
CASSPSVGLQYF
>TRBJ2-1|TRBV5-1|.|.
TGCGCCAGCAGCTTGAACTCCGGGGACTCCTACAATGAGCAGTTCTTC
CASSLNSGDSYNEQFF
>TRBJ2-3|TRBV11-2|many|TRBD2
TGTGCCAGCAGCGTGTCGGGGGGTCCACAGGATACGCAGTATTTT
CASSVSGGPQDTQYF
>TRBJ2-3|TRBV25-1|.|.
TGTGCCAGCAGTGTTTCTCCGGATACGCAGTATTTT
CASSVSPDTQYF
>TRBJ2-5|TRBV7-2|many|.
TGTGCCAGCAAGGCTCCAGGAGAGACCCAGTACTTC
CASKAPGETQYF